This T cell receptor (beta chain) was recorded in a study of human T cells and chemical hapten exposure (dated by TCRdb to 2020 to 2023). Regarding the research as a whole: For sensitization, 2% DPC in acetone was applied to a 2 cm by 2 cm area of upper inner arm skin. Nearly 30 alopecia patients provided blood for TCR sequencing at one to four time points (pre-sensitization, 2, 6 and 24 weeks). Blood was sampled from patients pre-sensitization (week 0) and at 2, 6 and about 24 weeks after DPC sensitization. The study tracked peripheral blood TCR repertoire changes in vivo during primary and secondary sensitization to the hapten diphenylcyclopropenone (DPC) in alopecia patients. Patch testing on the upper back used Finn chambers containing 0.01% DPC, with scoring done after 6 days according to International Contact Dermatitis Research Group standards. Libraries were pooled for sequencing, and per-sample TCR yields varied mainly because of small differences in library volumes within the pool. Patients additionally received weekly therapeutic DPC doses to the scalp throughout the roughly 25-week study period. Alopecia areata with under or over 50% scalp involvement, alopecia totalis and alopecia universalis were represented in the patient cohort, which was mostly female. Overall study results and their limits: A positive correlation was found between the number of PT1 expanded TCRs and patch test score, with significance reached at thresholds 8, 16 and 32 but not 4. The number of TCRs above 1 in 1000 frequency did not change with DPC sensitization; there was no evidence of global repertoire structure alterations. After repeated subsampling, the strength of the expansion versus patch-test correlation and the threshold at which it became significant changed. Significantly more large CDR3 similarity clusters were formed by expanded TCRs than by pre-sensitization or healthy control sets, consistent with antigen-driven responses. All patients had alopecia, a presumed autoimmune disease, so their immune response might differ from that of healthy individuals.

The CDR3, cysteine through phenylalanine, is 15 amino acids long. Only the CDR3 region is kept as DNA, spanning 45 bases read in frame from base 1. From the germline V gene, CDR1 is MDHEN and CDR2 is SYDVKM. V is pared back by 6 bases and J by 5 bases, with 18 bases lying between the germline termini. The time point label, as the study defines it: pre-sensitization, week 0. Reading the label with the study, this specimen's treatment or condition is: therapeutic diphenylcyclopropenone sensitization with weekly scalp DPC. At each patch-test visit, blood was drawn before the patch test was applied. Eligible patients were aged 18 to 70, diagnosed with alopecia, deemed suitable for DPC therapy, and excluded if pregnant. Unfractionated whole blood was collected in Tempus Blood RNA tubes, and total RNA was extracted from that blood. The library was generated by RACE. The instrument given in TCRdb is NextSeq 500. During library preparation, unique molecular identifiers were attached to individual cDNA molecules so that TCRs could be counted quantitatively and reproducibly. Both TCR alpha and TCR beta chains were sequenced from each blood RNA sample. The study's own analysis went as follows. A median of about 89,000 TCRs per sample was observed, with a range of roughly 23,224 to 750,000. V, J and CDR3 annotation of the TCR reads was performed with the Decombinator software suite. For PS versus PT1 abundance plots, all samples were subsampled to the same number of TCRs (28,000). TCRs were defined as expanded if absent before sensitization and observed at least eight times at the 2-week time point. The raw public reads went through TCRdb reprocessing: fastp at Q25, MiXCR clone calling, in-frame beta chains kept. Entries are consolidated by CDR3 protein sequence, retaining the most common genes and DNA. None of the V and J calls come from the authors' own analysis; TCRdb made them. This sample is represented by about 120,000 distinct CDR3 sequences; approximately 12% of them were singletons. Around 2.7% of the sample is held by the ten biggest clonotypes.

In regard to this clonotype: Its antigen remains undetermined. No clone much larger than this one lies a single base away; base qualities are absent.

The sequence is built from TRBV28 and TRBJ2-3; a tentative D match to TRBD1 spans 6 bases. The sequencing used whole blood, collected in connection with sensitization to the hapten diphenylcyclopropenone (DPC). The sequence derives from a woman between 18 and 29 years old with alopecia areata. Some clones in this sample may be carry-over from other donors' samples. The DNA sequence follows: TGTGCCAGCAGCGGCGGCGGGCAGGGGAAAGATACGCAGTATTTT. Translated, it gives CASSGGGQGKDTQYF.